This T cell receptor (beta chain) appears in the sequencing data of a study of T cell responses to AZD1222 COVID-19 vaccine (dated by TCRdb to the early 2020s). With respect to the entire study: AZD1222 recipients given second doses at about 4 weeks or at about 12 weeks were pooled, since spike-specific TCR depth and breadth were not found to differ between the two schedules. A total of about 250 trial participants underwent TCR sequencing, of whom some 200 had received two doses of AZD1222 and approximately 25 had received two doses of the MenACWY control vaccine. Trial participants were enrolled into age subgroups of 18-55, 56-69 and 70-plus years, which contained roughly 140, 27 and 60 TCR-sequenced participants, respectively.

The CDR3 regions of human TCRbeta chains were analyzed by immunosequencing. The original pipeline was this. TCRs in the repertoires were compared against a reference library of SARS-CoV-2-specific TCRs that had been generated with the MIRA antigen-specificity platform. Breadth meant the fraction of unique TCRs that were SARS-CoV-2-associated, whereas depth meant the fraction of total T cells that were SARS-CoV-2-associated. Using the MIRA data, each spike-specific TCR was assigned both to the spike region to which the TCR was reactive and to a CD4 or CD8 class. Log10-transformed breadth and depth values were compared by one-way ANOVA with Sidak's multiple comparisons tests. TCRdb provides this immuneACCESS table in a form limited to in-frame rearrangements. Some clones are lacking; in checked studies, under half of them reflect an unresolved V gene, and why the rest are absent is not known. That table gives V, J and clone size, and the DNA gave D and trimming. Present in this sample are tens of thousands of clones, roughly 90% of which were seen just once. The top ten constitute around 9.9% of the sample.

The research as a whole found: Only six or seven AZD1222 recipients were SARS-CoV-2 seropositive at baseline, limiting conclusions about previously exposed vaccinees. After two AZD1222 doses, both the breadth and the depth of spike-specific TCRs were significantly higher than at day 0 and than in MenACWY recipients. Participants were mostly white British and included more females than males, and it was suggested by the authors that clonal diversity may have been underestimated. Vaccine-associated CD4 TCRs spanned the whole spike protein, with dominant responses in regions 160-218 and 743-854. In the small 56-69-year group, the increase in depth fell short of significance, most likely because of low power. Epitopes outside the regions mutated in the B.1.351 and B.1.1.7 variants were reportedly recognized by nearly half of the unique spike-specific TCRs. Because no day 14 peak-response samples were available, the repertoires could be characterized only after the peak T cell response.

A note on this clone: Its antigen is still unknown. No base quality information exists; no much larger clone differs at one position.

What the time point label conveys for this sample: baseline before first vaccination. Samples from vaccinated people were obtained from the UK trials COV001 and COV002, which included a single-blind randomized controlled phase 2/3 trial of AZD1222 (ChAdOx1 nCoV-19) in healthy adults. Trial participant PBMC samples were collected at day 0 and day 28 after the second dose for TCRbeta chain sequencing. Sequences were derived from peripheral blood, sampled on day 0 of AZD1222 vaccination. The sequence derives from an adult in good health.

This receptor carries the CDR3 CAISEGTSGSDEQFF. The nucleotide sequence reads as follows: TGTGCCATCAGTGAAGGGACTAGCGGGAGCGATGAGCAGTTCTTC. This sequence uses TRBV10-3 and TRBJ2-1, and 14 junction bases match TRBD2. After removal of 3 bases from V and 8 bases from J, the junction retains 3 bases not matched to a gene. Taken from the germline V gene, the CDR1 and CDR2 loops are ENHRY and SYGVKD. Measured from the cysteine to the phenylalanine, the CDR3 is 15 residues long. The DNA shown is the 45-base CDR3, in frame from base 1.